This paragraph covers one T cell receptor beta chain sequence. As yet, its antigen is unknown. V dropped 6 bases and J dropped 3 bases, with 27 bases sitting between them. The CDR3 spans 18 residues. From germline, CDR1 is SGHNT and CDR2 YENEEA. This entry belongs to a study of Ad26.COV2.S vaccination and SARS-CoV-2 variants. Background on the study: This donor came from the COV1001 trial of Ad26.COV2.S. In the study, Ad26.COV2.S was injected intramuscularly once, or twice 56 days apart.

Only in-frame clones appear in the TCRdb table, and some are missing; sequencing was by immunoSEQ multiplex PCR. Of some 300,000 clones listed, 85% to 90% are singletons. The study, taken as a whole, reports: Vaccine and placebo recipients had similar non-spike TCR breadth.

Specified treatment: approximately 18 received Ad26.COV2.S at low or high dose, single or two shots; several received placebo; per-sample allocation not given. Vaccine and placebo recipients were sampled on day 63 after the first injection. Wuhan-strain spike was delivered by a replication-incompetent Ad26 vector. The TCR originated in a person between 18 and 59 years old who received the Ad26.COV2.S COVID-19 vaccine or a placebo. This chain links TRBV11-3 with TRBJ2-7; D remains ambiguous. The specimen comprised peripheral blood, sampled in a trial of Ad26.COV2.S vaccine versus placebo. CDR3 bases: TGTGCCAGCAGTCACCCGGCCCCCACACGCCCTCACCTCTACGAGCAGTACTTC. It encodes CASSHPAPTRPHLYEQYF.